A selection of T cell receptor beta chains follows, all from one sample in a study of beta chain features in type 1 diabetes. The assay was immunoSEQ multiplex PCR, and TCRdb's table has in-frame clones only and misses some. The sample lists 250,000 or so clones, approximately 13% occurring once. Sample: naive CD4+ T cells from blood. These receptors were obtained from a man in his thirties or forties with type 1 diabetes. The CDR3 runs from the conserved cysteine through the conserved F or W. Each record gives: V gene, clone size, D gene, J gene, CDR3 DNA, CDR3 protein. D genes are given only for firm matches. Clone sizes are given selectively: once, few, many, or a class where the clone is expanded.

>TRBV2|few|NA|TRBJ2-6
TGTGCCAGCAGTGAACAGGGACTCTCTGGGGCCAACGTCCTGACTTTC
CASSEQGLSGANVLTF
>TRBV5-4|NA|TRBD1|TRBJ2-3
TGTGCCAGCAGCGGGACAGTCACAGATACGCAGTATTTT
CASSGTVTDTQYF
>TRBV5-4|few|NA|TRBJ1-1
TGTGCCAGCAGCTTCCGTTACACACAGAACACTGAAGCTTTCTTT
CASSFRYTQNTEAFF
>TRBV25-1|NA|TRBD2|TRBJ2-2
TGTGCCAGCGGGGGAGCGGGAGCGGGCGGGGAGCTGTTTTTT
CASGGAGAGGELFF
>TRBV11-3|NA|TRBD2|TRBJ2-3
TGTGCCAGCAGCCGGACTAGCGAGAGCACAGATACGCAGTATTTT
CASSRTSESTDTQYF
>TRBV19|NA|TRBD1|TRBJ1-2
TGTGCCAGCCACCGGGACAGGATCAAACCCTATGGCTACACCTTC
CASHRDRIKPYGYTF
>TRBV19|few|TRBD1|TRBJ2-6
TGTGCCAGTAGGAGACAGGGGTTGGGGGCCAACGTCCTGACTTTC
CASRRQGLGANVLTF
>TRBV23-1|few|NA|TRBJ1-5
TGCGCCAGCAACCCGGACAGACCCTTGAGCAATCAGCCCCAGCATTTT
CASNPDRPLSNQPQHF
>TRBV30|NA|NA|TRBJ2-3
TGTGCCTGGAGCATTGGACAGAGTAGCACAGATACGCAGTATTTT
CAWSIGQSSTDTQYF
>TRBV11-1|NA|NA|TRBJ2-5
TGTGCCAGCAGCTCTTTTGGGCCTCAAGAGACCCAGTACTTC
CASSSFGPQETQYF
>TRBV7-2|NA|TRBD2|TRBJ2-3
TGTGCCAGCAGCGGTATAGCGGGGGCCAGCACAGATACGCAGTATTTT
CASSGIAGASTDTQYF
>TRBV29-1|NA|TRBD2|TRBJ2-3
TGCAGCGTTGGGACTAGCGGGAGCGTGAGCGATACGCAGTATTTT
CSVGTSGSVSDTQYF
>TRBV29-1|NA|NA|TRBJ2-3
TGCAGCGTAGTGACGGGAGTGGATACGCAGTATTTT
CSVVTGVDTQYF
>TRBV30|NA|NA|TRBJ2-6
TGTGCCTGGAGTGTTGGCGGGACAGCTTCTGGGGCCAACGTCCTGACTTTC
CAWSVGGTASGANVLTF
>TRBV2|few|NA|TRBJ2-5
TGTGCCAGCACCGGAGGAGGTGAGACCCAGTACTTC
CASTGGGETQYF
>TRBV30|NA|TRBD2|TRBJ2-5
TGTGCCTGGAGTTCGGGGGGGGAAGAGACCCAGTACTTC
CAWSSGGEETQYF
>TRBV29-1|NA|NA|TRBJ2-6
TGCAGCGTTGCGAGCCTCTCTGGGGCCAACGTCCTGACTTTC
CSVASLSGANVLTF
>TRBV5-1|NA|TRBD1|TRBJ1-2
TGCGCCAGCAGCTCCTCGGGACAGGGCATCTATGGCTACACCTTC
CASSSSGQGIYGYTF
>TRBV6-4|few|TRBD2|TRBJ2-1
TGTGCCAGCAGCCCGACTAGCGGGATGGGCGGGGAGCAGTTCTTC
CASSPTSGMGGEQFF
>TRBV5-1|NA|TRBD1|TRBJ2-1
TGCGCCAGCAGCCCGGGACAGGGGGTAGGCAATGAGCAGTTCTTC
CASSPGQGVGNEQFF
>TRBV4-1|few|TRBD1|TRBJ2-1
TGCGCCAGCAGCCACCCCGGACAGGGGGGCAATGAGCAGTTCTTC
CASSHPGQGGNEQFF
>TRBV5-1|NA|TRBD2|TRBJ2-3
TGCGCCAGCAGCAAGACTAGCGGGAGGGCAGATACGCAGTATTTT
CASSKTSGRADTQYF
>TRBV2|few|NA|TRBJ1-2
TGTGCCAGCAGTATGATCGGGATTTCTAACTATGGCTACACCTTC
CASSMIGISNYGYTF
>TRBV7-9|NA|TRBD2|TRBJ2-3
TGTGCCAGCAGCTCAGCGGGAGCCCTCGCAGATACGCAGTATTTT
CASSSAGALADTQYF
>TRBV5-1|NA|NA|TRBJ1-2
TGCGCCAGCAGCCCGGAGGGTAGGTCCCGCTATGGCTACACCTTC
CASSPEGRSRYGYTF
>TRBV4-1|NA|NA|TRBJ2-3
TGCGCCAGCAGCCAACAAAGCACAGATACGCAGTATTTT
CASSQQSTDTQYF
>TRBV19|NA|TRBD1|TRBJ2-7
TGTGCCAGTAGTATAGGACAGGGGGCCATCTACGAGCAGTACTTC
CASSIGQGAIYEQYF
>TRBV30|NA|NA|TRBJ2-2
TGTGCCTGGACTCCAGGGCTTAGAGGCATCGGGGAGCTGTTTTTT
CAWTPGLRGIGELFF
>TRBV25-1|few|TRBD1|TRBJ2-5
TGTGCCAGCAGTCACCGGGACAGAAAAGAGACCCAGTACTTC
CASSHRDRKETQYF
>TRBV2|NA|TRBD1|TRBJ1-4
TGTGCCAGCAGTAGAGGCCAGGGGGACGGAAAACTGTTTTTT
CASSRGQGDGKLFF
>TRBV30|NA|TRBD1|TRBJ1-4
TGTGCCTGGAGTAGACAGGGCGTCACCAATGAAAAACTGTTTTTT
CAWSRQGVTNEKLFF
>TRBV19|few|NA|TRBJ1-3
TGTGCCAGTAGTATGCGAGAAAACACCATATATTTT
CASSMRENTIYF
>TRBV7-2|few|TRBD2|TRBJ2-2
TGTGCCAGCAGCGCTAGCGGGAGAGACACCGGGGAGCTGTTTTTT
CASSASGRDTGELFF
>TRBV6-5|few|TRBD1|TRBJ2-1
TGTGCCAGCAGTCCGGGACAGGGGAACAATGAGCAGTTCTTC
CASSPGQGNNEQFF
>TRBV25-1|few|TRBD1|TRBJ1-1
TGTGCCAGCCGGAGAAATAGCGGACAGGCTACTGAAGCTTTCTTT
CASRRNSGQATEAFF
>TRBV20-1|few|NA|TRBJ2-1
TGCAGTGCTAGAGATCTCAATGAGCAGTTCTTC
CSARDLNEQFF
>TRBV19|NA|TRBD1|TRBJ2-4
TGTGCCAGTAGTATAGACGGGACAGGGGGCCAAAACATTCAGTACTTC
CASSIDGTGGQNIQYF
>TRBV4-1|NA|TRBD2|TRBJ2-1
TGCGCCAGCAGCCAACCTTTAGCGGGGAGAAGCTATGAGCAGTTCTTC
CASSQPLAGRSYEQFF
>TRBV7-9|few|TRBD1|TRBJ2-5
TGTGCCAGCAGCCTCGGACAGGGGGAAATTGGGACCCAGTACTTC
CASSLGQGEIGTQYF
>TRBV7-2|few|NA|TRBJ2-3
TGTGCCAGCAGGCCCGGGGCAGATACGCAGTATTTT
CASRPGADTQYF
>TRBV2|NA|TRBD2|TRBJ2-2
TGTGCCAGCCGCAGGAGGCGGGAGGGTTCCGGGGAGCTGTTTTTT
CASRRRREGSGELFF
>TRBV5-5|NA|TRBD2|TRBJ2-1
TGTGCCAGCAGTTCGGGGGGGAATGAGCAGTTCTTC
CASSSGGNEQFF